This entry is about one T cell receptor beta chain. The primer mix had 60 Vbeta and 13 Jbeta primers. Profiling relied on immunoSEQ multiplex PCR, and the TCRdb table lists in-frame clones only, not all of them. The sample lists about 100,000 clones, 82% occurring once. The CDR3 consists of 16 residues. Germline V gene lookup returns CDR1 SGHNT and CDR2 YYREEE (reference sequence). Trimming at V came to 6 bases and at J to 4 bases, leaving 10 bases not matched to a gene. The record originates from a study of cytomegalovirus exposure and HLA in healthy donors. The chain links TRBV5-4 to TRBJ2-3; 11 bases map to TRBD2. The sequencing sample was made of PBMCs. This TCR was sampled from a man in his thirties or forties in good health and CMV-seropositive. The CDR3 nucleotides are TGTGCCAGCAACGATAGCGGGGGGGGACCTGCAGATACGCAGTATTTT. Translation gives CASNDSGGGPADTQYF.